This T cell receptor (beta chain) was captured in a study of neurological immune-mediated disorders (dated by TCRdb to the late 2010s). Study-level background: Peripheral blood TCR-beta repertoires from patients with HTLV-I-associated myelopathy (HAM/TSP), patients with multiple sclerosis, and healthy controls were compared in the study using UMI-based sequencing. Longitudinal samples, technical triplicates and paired sorted CD4+ and CD8+ T-cell subsets, alongside PBMC samples, were included among the roughly 96 TCR-beta libraries. The cohort was made up of approximately 69 subjects, consisting of some 15 HAM/TSP patients, 34 multiple sclerosis patients and around 20 healthy controls. Longitudinal HAM/TSP donors and healthy donors each had 3 time-points at intervals of about 3-40 months.

This clonotype was seen at least ten times. Its specific antigen is unknown. One base away there is no much larger clone; base qualities are not given. Per the publication, the time point label means: longitudinal time-point 2. For unsorted PBMC libraries, 2 million PBMCs were used after storage in RNAlater at -80 degrees C until RNA extraction. Peripheral blood underwent Ficoll-Hypaque density gradient centrifugation to isolate PBMCs, which were then cryopreserved in liquid nitrogen. To synthesize cDNA, template-switch 5'RACE was performed with a primer carrying a 10-nucleotide random unique molecular identifier so that each TCR transcript was tagged. Every sequencing run covered 15-18 subjects and yielded more than 160 million TCR-beta sequences. The RNeasy kit was used to extract total RNA. TCR-beta VDJ regions were amplified with primers for the TCR constant region and the 5'RACE anchor, using the KAPA Real-time Library Amplification kit. Sample indexes and Illumina adaptors were added in a first PCR, and a second PCR then increased library yield. The roughly 650 bp TCR product was size-selected on a 2% E-gel SizeSelection system after Ampure bead purification. Library quality was checked on a Bioanalyzer, concentration was measured with Qubit, and libraries were quantified with the Kapa Library Quantification kit before pooling. An Illumina HiSeq 2500 was used to sequence the libraries paired-end at 2 x 150 bp. To increase sequence diversity, about 25-30% phiX was spiked into each library pool. In the source study's methods: Quality-filtered reads were processed with the UMI-based MiGEC pipeline, and over 85% of raw TCR sequences were removed by the MiGEC pipeline during error correction. VDJ genes were aligned to IMGT germline references, and each clonotype was defined by a unique CDR3 amino acid sequence together with V-J genes. VDJtools evaluated clonal expansion, Shannon diversity and CDR3 relatedness (CalcPairwiseDistances, ClusterSamples); CLCbio workbench built phylogenetic trees. A clone was classed as expanded if it had 8 or more unique UMIs, a cutoff based on coefficient-of-variation modelling across technical triplicates. Starting from the raw public reads, TCRdb applied fastp trimming at Q25, assembled clones with MiXCR and retained in-frame beta chains. Each CDR3 protein gets just one entry, which takes the most common genes and DNA from the rows behind it. These V and J calls originate from TCRdb's pipeline instead of the authors' own analysis. The sample table contains approximately 89,000 distinct CDR3 sequences; only one count was recorded for 13% of them. The ten largest clones take up approximately 4.5% of the sample.

The germline V gene supplies CDR1 SGHRS and CDR2 YFSETQ. The germline V and J ends show losses of 4 bases and 3 bases respectively, and no gene match explains 10 bases of the junction. The cysteine opens and the phenylalanine closes a CDR3 of 15 amino acids. Here the CDR3 DNA is all that survives: 45 bases in frame from base 1. Paper-wide results and their limitations: TCR clonal expansion was highest in HAM/TSP patients and lowest in MS patients, with MS patients falling below even healthy controls. Across subjects, expanded clones never shared an identical CDR3 amino acid sequence, which suggests that the TCR-beta repertoires in every group were private.

Sequencing used PBMCs. Rearrangement joined TRBV5-1 to TRBJ2-7, with 7 bases in between that match TRBD1. This sequence was found in a female donor with HTLV-1-associated myelopathy (HAM/TSP). The CDR3 region: CASSKNDRAIYEQYF. Here is the DNA: TGCGCCAGCAGCAAAAACGACAGGGCGATCTACGAGCAGTACTTC.